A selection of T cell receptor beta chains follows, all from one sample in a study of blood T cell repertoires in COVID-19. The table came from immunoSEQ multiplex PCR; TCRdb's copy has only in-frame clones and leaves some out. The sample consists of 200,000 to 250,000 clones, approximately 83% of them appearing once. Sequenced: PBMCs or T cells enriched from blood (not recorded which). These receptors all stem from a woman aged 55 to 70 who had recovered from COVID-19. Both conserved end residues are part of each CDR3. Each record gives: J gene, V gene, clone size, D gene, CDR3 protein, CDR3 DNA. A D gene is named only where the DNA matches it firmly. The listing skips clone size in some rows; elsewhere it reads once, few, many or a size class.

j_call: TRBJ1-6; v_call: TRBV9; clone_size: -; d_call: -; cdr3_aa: CASSVEAGPRDSPLHF; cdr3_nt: TGTGCCAGCAGCGTAGAGGCAGGCCCCAGGGATTCACCCCTCCACTTT
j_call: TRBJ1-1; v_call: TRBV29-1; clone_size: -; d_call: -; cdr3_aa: CSVGLRQNTEAFF; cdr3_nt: TGCAGCGTTGGACTAAGACAGAACACTGAAGCTTTCTTT
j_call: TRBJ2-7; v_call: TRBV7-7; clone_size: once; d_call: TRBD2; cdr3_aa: CASSPGGGRDYEQYF; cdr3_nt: TGTGCCAGCAGCCCGGGGGGGGGCAGAGACTACGAGCAGTACTTC
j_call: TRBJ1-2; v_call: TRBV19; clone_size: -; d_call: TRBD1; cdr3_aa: CASSPRTDRAFHGYTF; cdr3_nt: TGTGCCAGTAGTCCTCGCACGGACAGGGCATTTCATGGCTACACCTTC
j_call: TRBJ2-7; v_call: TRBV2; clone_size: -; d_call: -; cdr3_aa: CASSEAGGGSYEQYF; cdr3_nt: TGTGCCAGCAGTGAAGCAGGGGGTGGCTCCTACGAGCAGTACTTC
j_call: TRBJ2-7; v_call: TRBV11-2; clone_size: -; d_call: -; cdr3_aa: CASSLDRPGTYEQYF; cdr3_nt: TGTGCCAGCAGCTTAGATCGGCCCGGGACCTACGAGCAGTACTTC
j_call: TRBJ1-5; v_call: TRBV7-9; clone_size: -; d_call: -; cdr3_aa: CASSSGDQPQHF; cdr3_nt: TGTGCCAGCAGCTCAGGGGATCAGCCCCAGCATTTT
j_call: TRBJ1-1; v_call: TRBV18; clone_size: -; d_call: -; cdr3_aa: CASSDLLFTEAFF; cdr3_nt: TGTGCCAGCTCTGATTTACTGTTCACTGAAGCTTTCTTT
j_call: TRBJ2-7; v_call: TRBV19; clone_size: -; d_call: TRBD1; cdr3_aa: CASSSGQADYEQYF; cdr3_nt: TGTGCCAGTAGTTCGGGACAGGCAGACTACGAGCAGTACTTC
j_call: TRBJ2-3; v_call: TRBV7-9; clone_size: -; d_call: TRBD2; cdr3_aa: CASSRPGGSQYF; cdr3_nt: TGTGCCAGCAGCCGCCCGGGAGGGAGTCAGTATTTT
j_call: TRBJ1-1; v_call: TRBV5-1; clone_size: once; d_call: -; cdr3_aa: CASSSRAGDGNTEAFF; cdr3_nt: TGCGCCAGCAGCTCAAGGGCAGGGGATGGAAACACTGAAGCTTTCTTT
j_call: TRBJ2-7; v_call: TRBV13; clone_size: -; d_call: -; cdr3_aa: CASSPPSSYEQYF; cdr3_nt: TGTGCCAGCAGCCCCCCGAGCTCCTACGAGCAGTACTTC
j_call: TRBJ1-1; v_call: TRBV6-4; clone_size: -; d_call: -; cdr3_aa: CASSPAIAPGCTEAFF; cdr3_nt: TGTGCCAGCAGCCCCGCGATAGCCCCAGGGTGTACTGAAGCTTTCTTT
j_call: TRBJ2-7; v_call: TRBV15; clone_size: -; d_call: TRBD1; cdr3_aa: CATSRWDRSYEQYF; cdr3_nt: TGTGCCACCAGCAGGTGGGACAGATCCTACGAGCAGTACTTC
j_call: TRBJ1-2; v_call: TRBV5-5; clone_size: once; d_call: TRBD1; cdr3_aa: CASSSGQGFGYTF; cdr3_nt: TGTGCCAGCTCCTCGGGACAGGGGTTTGGCTACACCTTC